Following are 32 T cell receptor beta chains from one sample sequenced in a study of blood T cell repertoires in COVID-19. Profiling relied on immunoSEQ multiplex PCR, and the TCRdb table lists in-frame clones only, not all of them. Seen here are around 140,000 clones, 82% observed once, and the top ten hold around 15%. Specimen: peripheral blood. The receptors originated from a human donor with acute or convalescent COVID-19. The donor label of this sample is uncertain.

This clone appeared a single time. V is TRBV7-8 and J is TRBJ1-2; TRBD1 might be the D (5 bases). V was pared by 5 bases and J by 7 bases, with 17 bases between. The length of the CDR3 is 14 residues. Germline values: CDR1 SGHVS, CDR2 FQNEAQ. CDR3 nucleotide sequence: TGTGCCAGCAGCGAAAACCCCGGTAGGGGTGGCTACACCTTC. Protein sequence: CASSENPGRGGYTF.

This chain uses TRBV4-2 with TRBJ2-3; D unresolved. The CDR3 contains 15 residues. From germline, CDR1 is LGHNA and CDR2 YNFKEQ. The V and J ends lost 0 bases and 4 bases respectively, with 11 bases between them. The CDR3 loop reads CASSQDRSSADTQYF. The CDR3, as DNA: TGTGCCAGCAGCCAAGATCGGTCTTCCGCAGATACGCAGTATTTT.

The chain has TRBV4-3 and TRBJ2-5; 9 bases match TRBD1. The CDR3 is 14 amino acids. The trim removed 3 bases at V and 5 bases at J, leaving 4 bases unmatched. Germline V CDR1 and CDR2: LGHNA, YSLEER. CDR3 protein: CASSQGQGSETQYF. CDR3 DNA: TGCGCCAGCAGCCAGGGACAGGGATCGGAGACCCAGTACTTC.

The V gene is TRBV5-1, the J gene TRBJ1-2; D may be TRBD1 (5 bases). Germline V CDR1 and CDR2: SGHRS, YFSETQ. The CDR3 contains 15 residues. Trimming stripped 4 bases from V and 6 bases from J, with 19 bases between. The CDR3 spells CASSPGGAGGDGYTF. As DNA, the CDR3 is TGCGCCAGCAGCCCAGGCGGGGCTGGGGGGGATGGCTACACCTTC.

The chain is built from TRBV12-2 and TRBJ1-5; TRBD1 is the table's D call, not checked against the DNA. TRBV12-2 is assigned pseudogene status. This CDR3 is built from 17 residues. CDR3 protein: CASRNMDRDYSNQPQHF. The CDR3 nucleotides read TGTGCAAGTCGCAATATGGACAGGGACTATAGCAATCAGCCCCAGCATTTT.

CDR3 sequence reads: CASSASLQGLANGYTF. CDR3 nucleotides: TGTGCCAGCAGCGCATCCTTACAGGGGTTGGCAAATGGCTACACCTTC. V is TRBV5-6 and J is TRBJ1-2, with 7 bases identical to TRBD1. The CDR3 runs 16 residues. The V gene's germline CDR1 is SGHDT and CDR2 YYEEEE. J lost 6 bases, V lost 4 bases, and 15 bases had no gene match.

This clone was observed a handful of times. V gene TRBV4-3 combines with J gene TRBJ2-2, with TRBD1 as a possible D gene (5 bases). The CDR3 has 16 amino acids. V was clipped by 0 bases and J by 0 bases, with 8 bases between them. The germline gives CDR1 LGHNA, CDR2 YSLEER. The CDR3 protein is CASSQDRASNTGELFF. The CDR3 DNA follows: TGCGCCAGCAGCCAAGACAGGGCTTCGAACACCGGGGAGCTGTTTTTT.

The table lists this clone with a few counts. This rearrangement joins TRBV19 to TRBJ2-3; a weak D match, TRBD2 (5 bases). The CDR3 totals 12 residues. CDR1 and CDR2 (germline): LNHDA, SQIVND (reference sequence). Trimming stripped 4 bases from V and 4 bases from J, with 6 bases between. The CDR3 nucleotides are TGTGCCAGTAGTACTAGCCCAGATACGCAGTATTTT. Its protein is CASSTSPDTQYF.

This chain joins TRBV5-1 and TRBJ2-7, with D perhaps matching TRBD2 (7 bases). The V and J ends lost 9 bases and 9 bases respectively, with 31 bases between them. This CDR3 contains 16 residues. Germline CDR1 SGHRS, CDR2 YFSETQ. The CDR3 region is CATKGSGGPPRDGQYF. The CDR3 DNA reads as TGCGCCACCAAGGGGTCGGGGGGCCCCCCACGAGATGGGCAGTACTTC.

This chain uses TRBV2 with TRBJ1-3; D is unresolved. Germline CDR1 and CDR2: SNHLY and FYNNEI. Trimming shortened V by 6 bases and J by 0 bases, and 9 bases separated the two germline ends. CDR3 length equals 14 residues. The CDR3 nucleotides read TGTGCCAGCAGCGGACTCCTCTCTGGAAACACCATATATTTT. Translating it yields CASSGLLSGNTIYF.

The rearrangement uses TRBV4-2 and TRBJ2-5, with unresolved D. Trimming stripped 2 bases from V and 4 bases from J, with 11 bases between. The germline V gene has CDR1 LGHNA and CDR2 YNFKEQ. CDR3 size: 14 residues. CDR3: CASSQSAYPETQYF. The CDR3 DNA reads TGTGCCAGCAGCCAATCCGCCTACCCAGAGACCCAGTACTTC.

The chain couples TRBV5-8 to TRBJ1-2; D call uncertain. Germline V gene data show CDR1 as SGHTS and CDR2 as YDEGEE. V lost 2 bases and J lost 9, with 17 bases in between. The CDR3 loop spans 14 amino acids. The CDR3: CASSFLSVIGSYTF. The CDR3 DNA reads as TGTGCCAGCAGCTTTCTCTCAGTGATCGGGAGCTACACCTTC.

The chain recombines TRBV15 with TRBJ2-7, with D tentatively TRBD1 (6 bases). The CDR3 runs 13 residues. Trimming cost V 0 bases and J 3 bases, with 6 bases left between them. Germline V gene data show CDR1 as LNHNV and CDR2 as YYDKDF (reference sequence). The DNA for the CDR3 is TGTGCCACCAGCAGAGACAGGGGCTACGAGCAGTACTTC. It is translated as CATSRDRGYEQYF.

The chain links TRBV13 to TRBJ1-2, with D possibly being TRBD1 (6 bases). In germline, CDR1 is PRHDT, CDR2 FYEKMQ (reference sequence). The CDR3 is made up of 16 amino acids. The V gene lost 3 bases and the J gene lost 1 base, with 15 bases spanning the gap. CDR3: CASSFLRTADNYGYTF. Written as DNA, the CDR3 is TGTGCCAGCAGCTTTTTGCGGACAGCTGATAACTATGGCTACACCTTC.

V and J are TRBV2 and TRBJ1-2, with TRBD1 as a possible D gene (6 bases). The CDR3 covers 12 residues. With 8 bases removed from V and 7 bases from J, the gap between germline ends came to 14 bases. Germline V lookup: CDR1 SNHLY, CDR2 FYNNEI. CDR3 in DNA: TGTGCCAGCGAGGGACAACGGCCTGGCTACACCTTC. Translating it yields CASEGQRPGYTF.

This clone was detected a few times. This chain connects TRBV13 to TRBJ1-2; no clear D. Germline V lookup: CDR1 PRHDT, CDR2 FYEKMQ (reference sequence). The V and J ends lost 2 bases and 4 bases respectively, with 11 bases between them. This CDR3 is built from 14 residues. CDR3 region: CASSLKQLIYGYTF. The CDR3 nucleotides are TGTGCCAGCAGCTTAAAACAGCTTATCTATGGCTACACCTTC.

V and J are TRBV30 and TRBJ1-2, with 7 bases aligning to TRBD1. This CDR3 comprises 13 residues. V shed 4 bases, J shed 7 bases, and the junction held 9 bases outside the gene matches. Germline V gene data show CDR1 as GTSNPN and CDR2 as SVGIG (reference sequence). CDR3 amino acids: CAWTRPPGGGYTF. DNA of the CDR3: TGTGCCTGGACTCGACCCCCAGGGGGTGGCTACACCTTC.

The chain recombines TRBV6-6 with TRBJ1-1, with unresolved D. The germline V and J ends were trimmed by 5 bases and 1 base, with 26 bases remaining between them. CDR3 length: 19 residues. Per the germline V gene, CDR1 is MNHNY and CDR2 is SVGAGI (reference sequence). The CDR3 loop reads CASSPAPSLFGRGNTEAFF. Here the CDR3 DNA reads TGTGCCAGCAGTCCAGCCCCCTCTCTGTTCGGACGGGGGAACACTGAAGCTTTCTTT.

This sequence joins TRBV9 and TRBJ2-3, with 10 bases identical to TRBD2. The CDR3 extends over 16 amino acids. V shed 4 bases and J 7 bases; nucleotides not matched to a gene: 12. Germline V lookup: CDR1 SGDLS, CDR2 YYNGEE. This chain's CDR3 is CASSPTTSGPIHTQYF. CDR3 in DNA: TGTGCCAGCAGCCCAACGACTAGCGGGCCAATCCATACGCAGTATTTT.

J is TRBJ1-2 and V is TRBV2; maybe TRBD1 (5 bases). Germline values: CDR1 SNHLY, CDR2 FYNNEI. This CDR3 is built from 14 residues. V was clipped by 5 bases and J by 6 bases, with 16 bases between them. As DNA, the CDR3 is TGTGCCAGCAGTCCTCAGGCTCGCAGGGATGGCTACACCTTC. Encoded protein: CASSPQARRDGYTF.

The chain recombines TRBV7-2 with TRBJ2-5; 10 nucleotides agree with TRBD1. The germline V gene has CDR1 SGHTA and CDR2 FQGNSA. The CDR3 is 14 residues long. V shed 3 bases, J shed 4 bases, and the junction held 2 bases outside the gene matches. The CDR3 DNA sequence: TGTGCCAGCAGCTTCGACAGGGGGCCAGAGACCCAGTACTTC. Protein: CASSFDRGPETQYF. Complete variable domain (other parts from reference TRBV7-2 and TRBJ2-5): GAGVSQSPSNKVTEKGKDVELRCDPISGHTALYWYRQSLGQGLEFLIYFQGNSAPDKSGLPSDRFSAERTGGSVSTLTIQRTQQEDSAVYLCASSFDRGPETQYFGPGTRLLVL.

This clone was picked up one time. The J gene is TRBJ2-7, the V gene TRBV7-7, with TRBD1 identical over 8 bases. From germline, CDR1 is SSHAT and CDR2 FNYEAQ (reference sequence). This CDR3 has 15 amino acids. The V and J ends lost 1 base and 3 bases, in that order; junction bases with no gene match: 5. As DNA, the CDR3 is TGTGCCAGCAGCTTAGGCCAGGGGGCGATCTACGAGCAGTACTTC. It specifies CASSLGQGAIYEQYF.

This clone has more than one count but fewer than ten. This chain connects TRBV19 to TRBJ1-2; 8 bases agree with TRBD1. The CDR3 extends over 16 amino acids. The junction had 6 bases not matched to a gene; V was cut back by 3 bases and J by 0 bases. Germline V lookup: CDR1 LNHDA, CDR2 SQIVND (reference sequence). The CDR3 DNA follows: TGTGCCAGTAGTATCGCCGGGACAGGAGCTAACTATGGCTACACCTTC. Translated, it gives CASSIAGTGANYGYTF.

V is TRBV6-6 and J is TRBJ2-2; tentatively, D is TRBD1 (6 bases). Germline V gives CDR1 MNHNY, CDR2 SVGAGI (reference sequence). This CDR3 is 16 amino acids long. V shed 0 bases and J shed 0 bases, with 8 bases lying between them. The DNA for the CDR3 is TGTGCCAGCAGTTACTCAGCAGGGGCGAACACCGGGGAGCTGTTTTTT. This sequence encodes CASSYSAGANTGELFF.

The CDR3 here is CASSPHRGQTARDTF. The CDR3, as DNA: TGTGCCAGCAGCCCCCATCGGGGACAAACCGCACGGGACACCTTC. This chain links TRBV7-9 with TRBJ1-2; D might be TRBD1 (6 bases). Trimming shortened V by 5 bases and J by 12 bases, and 25 bases separated the two germline ends. The CDR3 spans 15 residues. Germline-derived CDR1 and CDR2 are SEHNR and FQNEAQ (reference sequence).

The CDR3 protein is CASSLRSSLDEQFF. In DNA form, the CDR3 reads TGCGCCAGCAGCTTGCGGTCCTCGCTAGATGAGCAGTTCTTC. The chain carries TRBV5-1 and TRBJ2-1, with no clear D. Trimming removed 1 base at V and 8 bases at J, with 13 bases between. There are 14 residues in the CDR3. Per germline, CDR1 SGHRS and CDR2 YFSETQ.

The J gene is TRBJ1-1, the V gene TRBV6-5; D is unresolved. V lost 0 bases and J 5 bases, leaving 7 bases between the germline ends. Per the germline V gene, CDR1 is MNHEY and CDR2 is SVGAGI. The CDR3 runs 13 residues. The CDR3 DNA follows: TGTGCCAGCAGTTACTCAGAGGAGACTGAAGCTTTCTTT. It codes for CASSYSEETEAFF.

The chain has TRBV12-3 or TRBV12-4 and TRBJ1-2; the D is unclear. V was clipped by 2 bases and J by 8 bases, with 12 bases between them. The CDR3 sequence is 13 residues long. CDR3 amino acids: CASSLSQFDGYTF. As DNA, the CDR3 is TGTGCCAGCAGTTTATCACAGTTTGACGGCTACACCTTC.

Here the CDR3 DNA reads TGTGCCAGCATAGGGGACAGGCTACAGAACACCGGGGAGCTGTTTTTT. Protein product: CASIGDRLQNTGELFF. This chain links TRBV2 with TRBJ2-2; 8 bases line up with TRBD1. The CDR3 is 16 residues long. Per germline, CDR1 SNHLY and CDR2 FYNNEI. V was clipped by 7 bases and J by 1 base; unmatched bases: 8.

This chain links TRBV12-3 or TRBV12-4 with TRBJ1-1; D not resolved. Between the trimmed V and J ends, which lost 2 bases and 1 base, there was a span of 5 bases. The CDR3 length is 13 residues. The CDR3 sequence: CASSLIRNTEAFF. The CDR3 DNA follows: TGTGCCAGCAGTTTAATCCGGAACACTGAAGCTTTCTTT.

V and J are TRBV5-5 and TRBJ2-5; 11 bases line up with TRBD1. The CDR3 length is 16 residues. Germline CDR1 SGHKS, CDR2 YYEKEE (reference sequence). The trim removed 4 bases at V and 5 bases at J, leaving 10 bases unmatched. For the CDR3, the DNA is TGTGCCAGCAGCCCCCCCCGGACAGGGGGCTCGGAGACCCAGTACTTC. Translation: CASSPPRTGGSETQYF. Complete variable domain (other parts from reference TRBV5-5 and TRBJ2-5): DAGVTQSPTHLIKTRGQQVTLRCSPISGHKSVSWYQQVLGQGPQFIFQYYEKEERGRGNFPDRFSARQFPNYSSELNVNALLLGDSALYLCASSPPRTGGSETQYFGPGTRLLVL.

The chain couples TRBV19 to TRBJ2-5; a possible D gene is TRBD2 (6 bases). CDR3 size: 15 residues. Germline V lookup: CDR1 LNHDA, CDR2 SQIVND (reference sequence). V was trimmed by 2 bases and J by 5 bases, leaving 15 bases between them. This CDR3 is CASSIMGRREETQYF. For the CDR3, the DNA is TGTGCCAGTAGTATAATGGGCCGGAGGGAGGAGACCCAGTACTTC.